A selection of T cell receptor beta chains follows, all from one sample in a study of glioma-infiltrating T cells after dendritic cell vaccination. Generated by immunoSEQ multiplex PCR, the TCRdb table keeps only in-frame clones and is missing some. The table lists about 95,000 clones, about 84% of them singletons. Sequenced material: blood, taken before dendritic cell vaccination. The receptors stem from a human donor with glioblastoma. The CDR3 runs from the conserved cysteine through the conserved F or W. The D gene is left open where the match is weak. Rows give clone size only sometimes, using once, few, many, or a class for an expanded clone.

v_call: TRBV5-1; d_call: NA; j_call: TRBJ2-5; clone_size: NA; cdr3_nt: TGCGCCAGCAGCTTGGAGGGCGGGCCTGAAGAGACCCAGTACTTC; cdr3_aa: CASSLEGGPEETQYF
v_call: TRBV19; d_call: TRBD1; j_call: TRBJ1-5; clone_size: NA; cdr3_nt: TGTGCCAGTAGTACGGGACAGCGGCCCCAGCATTTT; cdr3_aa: CASSTGQRPQHF
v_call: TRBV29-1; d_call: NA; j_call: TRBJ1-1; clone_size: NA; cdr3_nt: TGCAGCGGAAGAGCGGACGGGAACACTGAAGCTTTCTTT; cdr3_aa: CSGRADGNTEAFF
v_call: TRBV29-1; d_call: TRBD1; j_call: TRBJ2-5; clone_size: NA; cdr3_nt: TGCAGCGTTGTAACAGGGGATAGGGAGACCCAGTACTTC; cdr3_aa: CSVVTGDRETQYF
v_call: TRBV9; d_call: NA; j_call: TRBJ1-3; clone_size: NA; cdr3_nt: TGTGCCAGCAGCGCTCAGTTGACAGGCAGCTCTGGAAACACCATATATTTT; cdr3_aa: CASSAQLTGSSGNTIYF
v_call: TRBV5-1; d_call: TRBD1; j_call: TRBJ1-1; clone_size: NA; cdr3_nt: TGCGCCAGCAGCTCAACTACAGGGGGCACTGAAGCTTTCTTT; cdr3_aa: CASSSTTGGTEAFF
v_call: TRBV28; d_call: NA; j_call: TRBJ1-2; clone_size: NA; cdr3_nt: TGTGCCAGCTTTACTAGTCCCAGGACCTATGGCTACACCTTC; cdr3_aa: CASFTSPRTYGYTF
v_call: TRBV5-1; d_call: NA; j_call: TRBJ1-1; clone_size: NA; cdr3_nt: TGCGCCAGCAGCTTGTCTGGGGGGTTGAACACTGAAGCTTTCTTT; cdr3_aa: CASSLSGGLNTEAFF
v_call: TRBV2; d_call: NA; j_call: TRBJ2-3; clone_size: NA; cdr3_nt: TGTGCCAGCAGTCCCCTCGACATCTGGGGCACAGATACGCAGTATTTT; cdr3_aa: CASSPLDIWGTDTQYF
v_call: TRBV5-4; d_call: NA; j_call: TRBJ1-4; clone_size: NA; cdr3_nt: TGTGCCAGCAGCTTGGGCACAGATCCGAATGAAAAACTGTTTTTT; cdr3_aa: CASSLGTDPNEKLFF
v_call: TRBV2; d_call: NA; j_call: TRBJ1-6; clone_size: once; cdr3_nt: TGTGCCAGCAGTGAGTTGGGAGGGGGAGTTTCACCCCTCCACTTT; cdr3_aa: CASSELGGGVSPLHF
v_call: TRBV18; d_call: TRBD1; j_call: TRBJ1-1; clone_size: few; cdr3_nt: TGTGCCAGCTCACCGGCAGGGGGCACCTTTCGGGCTTTCTTT; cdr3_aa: CASSPAGGTFRAFF
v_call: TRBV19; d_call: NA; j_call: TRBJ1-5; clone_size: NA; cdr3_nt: TGTGCCAGTAGTATAGTTTCGGGACACCTTTCAAATCAGCCCCAGCATTTT; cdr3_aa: CASSIVSGHLSNQPQHF
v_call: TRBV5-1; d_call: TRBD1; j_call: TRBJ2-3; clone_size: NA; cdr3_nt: TGCGCCAGCAGCTTGACAGGACAGGGGGTTTGGGATACGCAGTATTTT; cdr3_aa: CASSLTGQGVWDTQYF
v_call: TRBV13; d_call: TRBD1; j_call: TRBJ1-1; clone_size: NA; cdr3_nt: TGTGCCAGCAGCTTAGCTGGACAGGGGCATTTGAACACTGAAGCTTTCTTT; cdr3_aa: CASSLAGQGHLNTEAFF
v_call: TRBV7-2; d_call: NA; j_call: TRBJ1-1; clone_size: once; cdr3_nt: TGTGCCAGCAGCTTAGAGTTTTACGGGGACACTGAAGCTTTCTTT; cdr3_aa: CASSLEFYGDTEAFF
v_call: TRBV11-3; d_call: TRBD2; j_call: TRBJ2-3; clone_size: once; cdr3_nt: TGTGCCAGCAGCGATCTAACGTACGGGGGGGCGGGAGATACGCAGTATTTT; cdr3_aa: CASSDLTYGGAGDTQYF
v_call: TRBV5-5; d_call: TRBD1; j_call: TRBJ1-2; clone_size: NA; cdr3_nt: TGTGCCAGCAGCTTGTTCGGGACAGACTCCTATGGCTACACCTTC; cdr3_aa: CASSLFGTDSYGYTF
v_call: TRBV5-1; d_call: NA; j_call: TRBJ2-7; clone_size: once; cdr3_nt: TGCGCCAGCAGCTTGGGGCAGGGAAGCTCGGGTGGCGAGCAGTACTTC; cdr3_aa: CASSLGQGSSGGEQYF
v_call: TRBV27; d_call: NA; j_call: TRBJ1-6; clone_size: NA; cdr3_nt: TGTGCCAGCGGCCTCACCGGGAATTCACCCCTCCACTTT; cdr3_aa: CASGLTGNSPLHF
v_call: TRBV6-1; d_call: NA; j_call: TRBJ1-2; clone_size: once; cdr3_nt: TGTGCCAGCACCTTCGGGGGAGCCAACTATGGCTACACCTTC; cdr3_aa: CASTFGGANYGYTF
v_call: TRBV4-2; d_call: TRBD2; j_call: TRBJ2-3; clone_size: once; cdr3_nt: TGTGCCAGCAGCCCCCGGACTAGCGGGGGGACCACCACAGATACGCAGTATTTT; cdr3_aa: CASSPRTSGGTTTDTQYF
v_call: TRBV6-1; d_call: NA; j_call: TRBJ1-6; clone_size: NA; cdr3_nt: TGTGCCAGCAGCGCAGGACACCTTGGTCAATTCACCCTCCACTTT; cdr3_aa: CASSAGHLGQFTLHF
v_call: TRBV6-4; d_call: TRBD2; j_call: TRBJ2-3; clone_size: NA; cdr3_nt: TGTGCCAGCAGTGACAGCGGGAGGGCCGGAGATACGCAGTATTTT; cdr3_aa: CASSDSGRAGDTQYF
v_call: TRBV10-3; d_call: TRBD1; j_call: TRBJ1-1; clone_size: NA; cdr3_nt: TGTGCCATCAGTGAGACACAGGGGGTTTTAGGTGAAGCTTTCTTT; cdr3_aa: CAISETQGVLGEAFF
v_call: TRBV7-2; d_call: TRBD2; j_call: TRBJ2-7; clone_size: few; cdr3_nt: TGTGCCAGCAGCCCTCGGCGGGAGCCAGGCGAGCAGTACTTC; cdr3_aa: CASSPRREPGEQYF
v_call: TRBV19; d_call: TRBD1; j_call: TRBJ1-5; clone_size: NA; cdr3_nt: TGTGCCAGTAGTACAATGGGACAGGGCAATCAGCCCCAGCATTTT; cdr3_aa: CASSTMGQGNQPQHF
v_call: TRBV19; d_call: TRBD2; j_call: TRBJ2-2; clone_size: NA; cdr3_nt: TGTGCCAGTGCCTCGGGGAGGGCGTCAACCGGGGAGCTGTTTTTT; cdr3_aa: CASASGRASTGELFF
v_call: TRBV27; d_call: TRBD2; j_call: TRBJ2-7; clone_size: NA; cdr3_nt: TGTGCCAACAGTTTGGACCAGCGCGGGAGAGGTTACGAGCAGTACTTC; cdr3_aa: CANSLDQRGRGYEQYF
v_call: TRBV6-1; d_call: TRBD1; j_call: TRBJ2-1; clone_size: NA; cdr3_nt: TGTGCCAGCAGTGAACGGACAGGGCCCCCTTACAATGAGCAGTTCTTC; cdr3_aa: CASSERTGPPYNEQFF
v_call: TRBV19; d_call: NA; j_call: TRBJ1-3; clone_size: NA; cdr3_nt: TGTGCCAGTAGTACGGGGAGGCGAAACACCATATATTTT; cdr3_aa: CASSTGRRNTIYF
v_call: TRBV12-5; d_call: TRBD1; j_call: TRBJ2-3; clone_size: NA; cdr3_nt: TGTGCTAGTGGTTTACAGGGGGCAGGCACAGATACGCAGTATTTT; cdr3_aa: CASGLQGAGTDTQYF
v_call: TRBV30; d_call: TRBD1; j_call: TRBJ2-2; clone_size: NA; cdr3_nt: TGTGCCTGGGGACAGGCGACCGGGGAGCTGTTTTTT; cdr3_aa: CAWGQATGELFF
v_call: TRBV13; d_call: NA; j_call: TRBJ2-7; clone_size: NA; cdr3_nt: TGTGCCAGCAGCTTAGGACGTCTGGAGGAGCAGTACTTC; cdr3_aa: CASSLGRLEEQYF
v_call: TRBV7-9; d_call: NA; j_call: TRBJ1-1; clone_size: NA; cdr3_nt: TGTGCCAGCAGCTTAAAAAACAGATTGAACACTGAAGCTTTCTTT; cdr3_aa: CASSLKNRLNTEAFF
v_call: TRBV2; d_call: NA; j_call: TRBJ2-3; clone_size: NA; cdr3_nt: TGTGCCAGCGACACAGGGTGGGGAGATACGCAGTATTTT; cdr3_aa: CASDTGWGDTQYF
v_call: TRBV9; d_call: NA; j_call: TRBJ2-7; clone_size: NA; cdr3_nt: TGTGCCAGCAGCGCCCAGGGTTCAGGGTCCTACGAGCAGTACTTC; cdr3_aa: CASSAQGSGSYEQYF
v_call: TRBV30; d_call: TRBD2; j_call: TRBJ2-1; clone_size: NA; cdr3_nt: TGTGCCTGGAGCGGAGCGGGAGTATTTCAGTTCTTC; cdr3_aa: CAWSGAGVFQFF
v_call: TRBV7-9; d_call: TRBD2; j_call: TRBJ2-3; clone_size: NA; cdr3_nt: TGTGCCAGCAGCTTAGGACTAGCGGGCGGGACTAGCACAGATACGCAGTATTTT; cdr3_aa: CASSLGLAGGTSTDTQYF
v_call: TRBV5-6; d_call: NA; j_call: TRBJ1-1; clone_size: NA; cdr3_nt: TGTGCCAGCAGCTTGGTCAGGGCATCGGTTTCGGAAGCTTTCTTT; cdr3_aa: CASSLVRASVSEAFF
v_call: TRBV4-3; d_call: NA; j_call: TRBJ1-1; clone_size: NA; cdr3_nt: TGCGCCAGCAGCCAAGATTTGGGGCTTGAAGCTTTCTTT; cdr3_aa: CASSQDLGLEAFF
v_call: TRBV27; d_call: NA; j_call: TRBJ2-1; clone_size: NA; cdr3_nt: TGTGCCAGCAGATTGATAGCCGGTGAGCAGTTCTTC; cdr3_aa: CASRLIAGEQFF
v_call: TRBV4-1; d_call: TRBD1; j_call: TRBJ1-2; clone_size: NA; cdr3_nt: TGCGCCAGCAGCCCACGACAGGGGGACGTCTATGGCTACACCTTC; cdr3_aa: CASSPRQGDVYGYTF
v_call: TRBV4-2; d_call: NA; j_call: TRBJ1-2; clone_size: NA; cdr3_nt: TGTGCCAGCAGCCAAGATAGTCAGATAGGGGGCTATGGCTACACCTTC; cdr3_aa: CASSQDSQIGGYGYTF
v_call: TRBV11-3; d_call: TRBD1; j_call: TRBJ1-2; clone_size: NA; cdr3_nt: TGTGCCAGCGACAGAGGGGACAGGCTCTATGGCTACACCTTC; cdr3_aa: CASDRGDRLYGYTF
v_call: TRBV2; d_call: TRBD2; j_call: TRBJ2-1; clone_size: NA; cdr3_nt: TGTGCCAGCAACCCCTTCTCTAGCGGGTACAATGAGCAGTTCTTC; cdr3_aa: CASNPFSSGYNEQFF
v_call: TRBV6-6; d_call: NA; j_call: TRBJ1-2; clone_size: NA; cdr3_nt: TGTGCCAGCAGTTACTCATCAGGCCTCTATGGCTACACCTTC; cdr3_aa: CASSYSSGLYGYTF
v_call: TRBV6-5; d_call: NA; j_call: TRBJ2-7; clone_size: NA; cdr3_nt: TGTGCCAGCAGTCCAAGAGGTGGCATCTTCTACGAGCAGTACTTC; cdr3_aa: CASSPRGGIFYEQYF
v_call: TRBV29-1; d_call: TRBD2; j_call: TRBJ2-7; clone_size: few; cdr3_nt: TGCAGCGCCCAGGGTGGGGTGGGACTAGCGGGAGCGGTGGCCTACGAGCAGTACTTC; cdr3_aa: CSAQGGVGLAGAVAYEQYF
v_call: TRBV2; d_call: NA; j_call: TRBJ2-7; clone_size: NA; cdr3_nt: NA; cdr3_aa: CASISAAGALSEQYF
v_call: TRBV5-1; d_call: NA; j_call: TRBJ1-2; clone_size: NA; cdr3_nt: TGCGCCAGCAGTCCAGTGGGAGAGACTGGCTACACCTTC; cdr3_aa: CASSPVGETGYTF
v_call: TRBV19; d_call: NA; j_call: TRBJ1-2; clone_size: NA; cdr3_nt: TGTGCCTCCGAGAAGGGGGGCTACACCTTC; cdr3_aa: CASEKGGYTF
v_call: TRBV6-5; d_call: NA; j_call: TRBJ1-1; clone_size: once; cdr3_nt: TGTGCCAGCGGTTCAGGTGGGACTAACACTGAAGCTTTCTTT; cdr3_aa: CASGSGGTNTEAFF
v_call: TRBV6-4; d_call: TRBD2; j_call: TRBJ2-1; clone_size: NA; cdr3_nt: TGTGCCAGCAGTGCCCTAGCGGGATTAGGCAATGAGCAGTTCTTC; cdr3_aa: CASSALAGLGNEQFF
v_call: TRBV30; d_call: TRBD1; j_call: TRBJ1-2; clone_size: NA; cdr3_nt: TGTGCCTTTGGGACAGGCATTAACTATGGCTACACCTTC; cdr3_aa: CAFGTGINYGYTF